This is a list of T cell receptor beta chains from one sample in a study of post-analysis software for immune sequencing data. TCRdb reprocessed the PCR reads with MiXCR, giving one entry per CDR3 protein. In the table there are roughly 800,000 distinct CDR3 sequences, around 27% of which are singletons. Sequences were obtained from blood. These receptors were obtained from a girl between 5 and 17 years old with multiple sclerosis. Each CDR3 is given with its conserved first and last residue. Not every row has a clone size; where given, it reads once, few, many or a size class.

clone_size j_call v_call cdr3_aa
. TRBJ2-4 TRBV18 CASSPAGQINIQYF
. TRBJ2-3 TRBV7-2 CASSLLIPRDSYYTQYF
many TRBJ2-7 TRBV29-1 CSAGGGSQFKTYEQYF
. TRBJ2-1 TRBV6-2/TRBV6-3 CASRERGQNSYNEQFF
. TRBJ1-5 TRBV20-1 CSARLGRGRYSSQPQHF
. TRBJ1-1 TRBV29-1 CSVEDSAGQGVGEAFF
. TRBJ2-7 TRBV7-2 CASSLAPAGPPNSYEQYF
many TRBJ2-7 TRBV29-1 CSPFVQGKQYF
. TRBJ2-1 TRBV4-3 CASSQGDGSRNNEQFF
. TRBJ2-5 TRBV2 CASSEGLAGGYNEQYF
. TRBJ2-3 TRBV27 CASSIRQGPGDTQYF
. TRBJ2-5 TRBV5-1 CASSLASQGSYQETQYF
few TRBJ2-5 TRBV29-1 CSALRGRGRQETQYF
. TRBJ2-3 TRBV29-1 CSVPSGASTDTQYF
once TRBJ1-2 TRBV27 CASSLSRAGDGYTF
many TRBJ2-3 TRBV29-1 CSVEGSTQYF
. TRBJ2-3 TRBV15 CATSMRDRGGDMQYF
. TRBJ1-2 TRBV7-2 CASSGRDGRYGYTF
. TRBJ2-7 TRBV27 CASSWDRVREQYF
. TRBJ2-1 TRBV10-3 CAISEGTGKGNNEQFF